The clone carrying this TCR beta chain has a count of ten or more. Its target is not known. The data belong to a study of neurological immune-mediated disorders. The unsorted libraries had their origin in 2 million PBMCs stored at -80 C. cDNA was made by 5'RACE with 10-nucleotide random UMIs. Over 160 million TCR-beta sequences, together covering 15-18 subjects, were produced by every individual sequencing run that was carried out. TCRdb recomputed calls from the 5' RACE reads with MiXCR, one row per CDR3 protein. The data show about 82,000 distinct CDR3 sequences, with about 2.5% seen just once and roughly 1.1% held by the top ten. Study findings and constraints: Phylogenetic grouping put 18 of 34 multiple sclerosis patients' repertoires into one related-CDR3 cluster, a possible signature.

What was sequenced was PBMCs. This receptor was taken from a woman younger than 45 with multiple sclerosis.

As DNA, the CDR3 is TGCGCCAGCAGCTTGAGCGGGAGCCGGGAAGAGACCCAGTACTTC. It yields the protein CASSLSGSREETQYF. The chain links TRBV5-1 to TRBJ2-5; 8 positions agree with TRBD2. Germline V CDR1 and CDR2: SGHRS, YFSETQ. Unmatched junction bases numbered 5, after V lost 1 base and J lost 3 bases. This CDR3 region has 15 residues.